This T cell receptor (beta chain) is drawn from a study of cytomegalovirus exposure and HLA in healthy donors. Study-wide context: A subsequent analysis reported that the roughly 120 validation repertoires were produced on the same platform that had also been used for the roughly 670 first-cohort repertoires. General observations from the study: A classifier reportedly called cytomegalovirus status with high sensitivity and specificity.

In its sample, this clone was seen once. The antigen is undetermined. Only in-frame clones appear in the TCRdb table, and some are missing; sequencing was by immunoSEQ multiplex PCR. The data hold roughly 300,000 clones, with 75% to 90% observed a single time. Germline trimming cut 5 bases from V and 3 bases from J; bases unmatched to any gene: 4. The CDR3 is 13 amino acids. Germline V gives CDR1 MNHNY, CDR2 SVGAGI (reference sequence). The TCR was taken from a woman aged 18-30 years in good health and CMV-seronegative. The sample comprised PBMCs. The rearrangement links TRBV6-6 to TRBJ2-7; 7 bases are a match to TRBD2. In DNA form, the CDR3 reads TGTGCCAGCAGTGGGCCTAGCGGCTACGAGCAGTACTTC. Amino acid sequence: CASSGPSGYEQYF.